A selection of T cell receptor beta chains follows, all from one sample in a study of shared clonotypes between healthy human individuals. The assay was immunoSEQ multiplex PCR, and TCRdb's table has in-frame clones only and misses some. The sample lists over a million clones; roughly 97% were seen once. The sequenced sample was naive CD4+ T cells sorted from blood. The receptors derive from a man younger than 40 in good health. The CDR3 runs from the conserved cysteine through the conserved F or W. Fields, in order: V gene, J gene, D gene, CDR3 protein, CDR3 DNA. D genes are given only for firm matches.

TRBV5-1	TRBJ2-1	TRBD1	CASSLAIWTGKHNEQFF	TGCGCCAGCAGCTTAGCGATCTGGACAGGGAAACACAATGAGCAGTTCTTC
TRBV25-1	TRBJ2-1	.	CASSEYIGSHSYNEQFF	TGTGCCAGCAGTGAATATATAGGCAGTCATTCCTACAATGAGCAGTTCTTC
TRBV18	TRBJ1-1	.	CASSSTLEAFF	TGTGCCAGCTCATCAACCCTTGAAGCTTTCTTT
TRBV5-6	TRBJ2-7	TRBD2	CASSLGPTSGRAFAEQYF	TGTGCCAGCAGCTTGGGGCCGACTAGCGGGAGGGCCTTTGCCGAGCAGTACTTC
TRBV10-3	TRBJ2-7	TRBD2	CAIRGLAGGTTYEQYF	TGTGCCATCAGGGGACTAGCGGGAGGGACAACCTACGAGCAGTACTTC
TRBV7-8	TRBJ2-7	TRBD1	CASRDHGTGDYEQYF	TGTGCCAGCAGAGACCACGGGACAGGGGACTACGAGCAGTACTTC
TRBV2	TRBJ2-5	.	CASSDPWPGPETQYF	TGTGCCAGCAGCGATCCCTGGCCAGGGCCGGAGACCCAGTACTTC
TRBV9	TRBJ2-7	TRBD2	CASSVDPAGPSYEQYF	TGTGCCAGCAGCGTAGACCCAGCGGGGCCCTCCTACGAGCAGTACTTC
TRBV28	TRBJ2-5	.	CASSLSGGVYQETQYF	TGTGCCAGCAGTTTATCCGGCGGGGTGTACCAAGAGACCCAGTACTTC
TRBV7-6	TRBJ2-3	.	CASSLGRRYTDTQYF	TGTGCCAGCAGCTTAGGACGGCGGTACACAGATACGCAGTATTTT
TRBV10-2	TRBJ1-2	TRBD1	CASRPGQGLYGYTF	TGCGCCAGCAGACCGGGACAGGGTCTCTATGGCTACACCTTC
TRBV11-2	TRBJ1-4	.	CASSLSGPNEKLFF	TGTGCCAGCAGCTTATCGGGACCTAATGAAAAACTGTTTTTT
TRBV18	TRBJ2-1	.	CASSEIPGSGLDEQFF	TGTGCCAGCTCAGAAATACCGGGATCAGGGTTGGATGAGCAGTTCTTC
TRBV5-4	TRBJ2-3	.	CASSPIGRSTDTQYF	TGTGCCAGCAGCCCCATTGGTAGGAGCACAGATACGCAGTATTTT
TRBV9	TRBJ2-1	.	CASSVRMQGDDEQFF	TGTGCCAGCAGCGTAAGAATGCAGGGAGACGATGAGCAGTTCTTC
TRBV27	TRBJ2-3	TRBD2	CASKREGLRDTQYF	TGTGCCAGCAAGCGGGAGGGCCTTCGGGATACGCAGTATTTT
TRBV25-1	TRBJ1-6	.	CASSEYGESGNSPLHF	TGTGCCAGCAGTGAATATGGGGAGTCGGGGAATTCACCCCTCCACTTT
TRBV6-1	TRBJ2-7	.	CASSLAGYYEQYF	TGTGCCAGCAGTCTGGCAGGGTATTACGAGCAGTACTTC
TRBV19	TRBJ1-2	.	CASSIPVYGYTF	TGTGCCAGTAGTATTCCGGTCTATGGCTACACCTTC